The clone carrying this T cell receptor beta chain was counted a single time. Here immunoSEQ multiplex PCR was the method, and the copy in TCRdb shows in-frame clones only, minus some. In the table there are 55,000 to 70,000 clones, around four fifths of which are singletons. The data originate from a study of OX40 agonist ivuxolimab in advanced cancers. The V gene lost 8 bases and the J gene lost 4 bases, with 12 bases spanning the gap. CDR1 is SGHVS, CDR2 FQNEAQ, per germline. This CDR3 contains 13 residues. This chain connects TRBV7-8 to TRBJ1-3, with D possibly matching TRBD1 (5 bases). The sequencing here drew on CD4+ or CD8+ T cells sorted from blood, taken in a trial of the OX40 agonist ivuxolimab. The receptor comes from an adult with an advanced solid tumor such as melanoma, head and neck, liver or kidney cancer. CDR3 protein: CASGASEGNTIYF. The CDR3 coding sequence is TGTGCCAGCGGGGCCTCCGAAGGAAACACCATATATTTT.